Sample share makes the clone carrying this TCR beta chain medium-sized. The antigen remains unidentified. The data belong to a study of spatial heterogeneity in lung cancer. Study summary: Beta-chain sequences were consistently detected more often than alpha-chain sequences.

TCRdb reanalysed the 5' RACE reads using MiXCR and keeps one entry per CDR3 protein. The data show a few thousand distinct CDR3 sequences, under 20% seen once. V lost 1 base and J 11 bases, leaving 20 bases between the germline ends. CDR3 size: 15 residues. In germline, CDR1 is SGHVS, CDR2 FQNEAQ. The study's findings and limits: One measure, the expanded intratumoral alpha and beta TCR count, tracked tumor mutation counts. Tumor T cell coverage was estimated at around 7% for alpha and 13% for beta chains. As ubiquitous and regional nonsynonymous mutations varied, counts of ubiquitous and regional expanded TCRs tracked them, respectively.

Time point described: sample taken at primary tumor resection. Samples were obtained from 65 to 80 donors, all untreated early-stage non-small cell lung cancer patients. Specimen: lung tumor tissue, collected at surgery. The chain carries TRBV7-8 and TRBJ1-1; weak D call: TRBD1 (5 bases). This clonotype was sampled from a male donor with early-stage non-small cell lung cancer. This CDR3 is CASSLDGGYGREAFF. The CDR3, as DNA: TGTGCCAGCAGCTTAGACGGGGGGTACGGGCGGGAGGCTTTCTTT.